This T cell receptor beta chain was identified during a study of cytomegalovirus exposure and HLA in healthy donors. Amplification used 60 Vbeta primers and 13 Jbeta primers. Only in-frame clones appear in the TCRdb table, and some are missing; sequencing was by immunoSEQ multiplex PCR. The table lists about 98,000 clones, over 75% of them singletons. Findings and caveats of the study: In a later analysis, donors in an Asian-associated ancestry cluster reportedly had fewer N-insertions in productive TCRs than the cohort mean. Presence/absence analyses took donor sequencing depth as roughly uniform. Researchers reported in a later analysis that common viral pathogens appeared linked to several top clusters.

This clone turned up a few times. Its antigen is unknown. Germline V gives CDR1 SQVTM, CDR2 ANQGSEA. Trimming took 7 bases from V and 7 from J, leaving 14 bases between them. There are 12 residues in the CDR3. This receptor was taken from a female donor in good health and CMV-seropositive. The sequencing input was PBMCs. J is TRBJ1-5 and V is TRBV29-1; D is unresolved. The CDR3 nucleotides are TGCAGCGCCGCTGGAGGACCCCAGCCCCAGCATTTT. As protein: CSAAGGPQPQHF.